This passage covers 24 T cell receptor beta chains from one sample sequenced in a study of molecular identifiers for immune sequencing clone quantification. TCRdb called the PCR reads again in MiXCR, with one record for every CDR3 protein. The data show about 640,000 distinct CDR3 sequences, 20% seen once. Material: naive CD8+ T cells from blood, with Jurkat cell RNA spiked in. Subset of the sample: FACS-sorted CD8+CD4-CCR7+CD45RA+ naive T cells. All receptors derive from a human donor in good health. Some libraries in this study had Jurkat cell RNA spiked in.

The sample holds many counts of this clonotype. The CDR3: CASSSSGTLYGYTF. CDR3 nucleotide sequence: TGTGCCAGCAGTTCCTCCGGGACACTCTATGGCTACACCTTC. This rearrangement joins TRBV28 to TRBJ1-2; a weak D match, TRBD1 (6 bases). This CDR3 spans 14 amino acids. CDR1 is MDHEN and CDR2 is SYDVKM in the germline V gene. V shed 4 bases and J shed 4 bases, with 13 bases lying between them.

As concerns this clonotype: This may arise from a read error, as a much more abundant clone is one base away. It is likely a read error, because the conserved phenylalanine at the end of the CDR3 is missing. This rearrangement joins TRBV28 to TRBJ2-7, with D tentatively TRBD1 (5 bases). This CDR3 is built from 13 residues. Germline CDR1 is MDHEN and CDR2 is SYDVKM. V lost 3 bases and J 4 bases, leaving 10 bases between the germline ends. As DNA, the CDR3 is TGTGCCAGCAGTTTGGCAGGGTGGTACGAGCAGTACTCC. Its translation: CASSLAGWYEQYS.

This clonotype was observed a handful of times. V gene TRBV11-2 combines with J gene TRBJ1-4; 9 nucleotides align to TRBD1. The CDR3 covers 13 residues. The V gene end was trimmed by 7 bases and the J gene end by 7 bases; junction bases not matched to a gene: 4. Germline values: CDR1 SGHAT, CDR2 FQNNGV. CDR3 residues: CASKQGAREKLFF. The DNA of the CDR3 is TGTGCCAGCAAACAGGGGGCGCGTGAAAAACTGTTTTTT.

Details on this clonotype: A much larger clone differs by one base, so this may be a read error. The chain employs TRBV4-3 and TRBJ2-1; D might be TRBD1 (6 bases). CDR3 length equals 14 residues. Trimming left V 3 bases short and J 6 bases short, with 12 bases between. The germline V gene has CDR1 LGHNA and CDR2 YSLEER. CDR3 bases: TGCGCCAGCAGCCACAGGGGACCATGCAATGAGCAGTTCTTC. Amino acid sequence: CASSHRGPCNEQFF.

A word on this clonotype: This clone may be a read error of a much larger clone one base away. The chain recombines TRBV6-5 with TRBJ2-7; D may correspond to TRBD1 or TRBD2 (5 bases each). Germline V gene lookup returns CDR1 MNHEY and CDR2 SVGAGI. This CDR3 is 14 amino acids long. This chain's CDR3 is CASSYDGGSYEQCF. CDR3 DNA sequence: TGTGCCAGCAGTTACGATGGGGGATCCTACGAGCAGTGCTTC.

This clonotype appeared many times. V is TRBV3-1 and J is TRBJ2-2; a weak D match, TRBD2 (6 bases). The V end lost 3 bases, the J end lost 2 bases, and 13 bases lay between the germline ends. This CDR3 spans 16 amino acids. In germline, CDR1 is LGHDT, CDR2 YNNKEL (reference sequence). The CDR3 nucleotides read TGTGCCAGCAGCCAGGTAGTAGCGGCCAACACCGGGGAGCTGTTTTTT. This gives the protein CASSQVVAANTGELFF.

V usage is TRBV4-1 and J usage is TRBJ1-1; the D gene is possibly TRBD1 (6 bases). The CDR3 is 19 residues long. Trimming took 3 bases from V and 0 from J, leaving 23 bases between them. Per germline, CDR1 MGHRA and CDR2 YSYEKL. Here the CDR3 DNA reads TGCGCCAGCAGCCAGGTCCCTCCGGGGGGCAGGGCTCTGAACACTGAAGCTTTCTTT. Translated, it gives CASSQVPPGGRALNTEAFF.

The V call is TRBV4-2, the J call TRBJ2-1, with 9 bases fitting TRBD2. Germline CDR1 LGHNA, CDR2 YNFKEQ. This CDR3 has 17 amino acids. J gave up 6 bases and V 2 bases, and 11 bases lay outside the gene matches. In DNA, the CDR3 is TGTGCCAGCAGCCAACCAAACGGTAGCGGGAGAGGCAATGAGCAGTTCTTC. As protein: CASSQPNGSGRGNEQFF.

This clonotype was seen many times. The chain uses TRBV4-2 and TRBJ2-7; 9 bases fit TRBD1. The J segment lost 3 bases and the V segment lost 1 base, leaving 10 bases of the junction unmatched. This CDR3 region has 17 residues. The germline V gene encodes CDR1 LGHNA and CDR2 YNFKEQ. The CDR3 DNA sequence: TGTGCCAGCAGCCAAGCACACCCGACAGGGGGTTTCTACGAGCAGTACTTC. Translated, it gives CASSQAHPTGGFYEQYF.

This clonotype was seen many times. The CDR3 loop reads CASSHPSRQGSADTQYF. CDR3 sequence (DNA): TGCGCCAGCAGCCACCCGTCGAGACAGGGGAGCGCAGATACGCAGTATTTT. The chain employs TRBV4-3 and TRBJ2-3, with TRBD1 matching over 8 bases. The V gene's germline CDR1 is LGHNA and CDR2 YSLEER. The CDR3 sequence is 17 residues long. J lost 4 bases, V lost 3 bases, and 12 bases had no gene match.

The rearrangement joins TRBV9 to TRBJ2-2, with TRBD2 matching 8 bases. CDR3 length equals 16 residues. Germline V CDR1 and CDR2: SGDLS, YYNGEE. J gave up 5 bases and V 4 bases, and 10 bases lay outside the gene matches. The CDR3 loop reads CASSLHGGGPTGELFF. CDR3 bases: TGTGCCAGCAGCTTACACGGGGGGGGGCCGACCGGGGAGCTGTTTTTT.

This clonotype has just a few counts. The J gene is TRBJ1-5, the V gene TRBV30, with D possibly matching TRBD1 (5 bases). Germline CDR1 and CDR2: GTSNPN and SVGIG (reference sequence). This CDR3 is 15 amino acids long. Trimming shortened V by 0 bases and J by 4 bases, and 13 bases separated the two germline ends. The chain's CDR3 is CAWSVMGLGNQPQHF. In nucleotides, the CDR3 is TGTGCCTGGAGTGTAATGGGACTGGGAAATCAGCCCCAGCATTTT. The complete variable domain, with remaining parts taken from reference TRBV30 and TRBJ1-5, reads SQTIHQWPATLVQPVGSPLSLECTVEGTSNPNLYWYRQAAGRGLQLLFYSVGIGQISSEVPQNLSASRPQDRQFILSSKKLLLSDSGFYLCAWSVMGLGNQPQHFGDGTRLSIL.

As for this clonotype: Since a much larger clone is just one base distant, this may be a read error. The V call is TRBV30, the J call TRBJ2-6; weak D call: TRBD1 (5 bases). The germline gives CDR1 GTSNPN, CDR2 SVGIG (reference sequence). The CDR3 runs to 16 residues. DNA for the CDR3: TGTGCCTGGACGGACGGATTAGGTTCTGGGGCCAACGTCCGGACTTTC. It encodes CAWTDGLGSGANVRTF.

In its sample, this clonotype was seen many times. The chain links TRBV7-2 to TRBJ1-6; the D is unclear. Germline assignment: CDR1 SGHTA and CDR2 FQGNSA. This CDR3 is 15 amino acids long. The ends were cut back, 4 bases at V and 8 bases at J, with 15 bases in the middle. CDR3: CASSSVGVTYSPLHF. Written as DNA, the CDR3 is TGTGCCAGCAGCTCCGTCGGAGTAACCTATTCACCCCTCCACTTT.

This clonotype was counted at least ten times. The rearrangement uses TRBV5-6 and TRBJ1-6; no reliable D call. V lost 3 bases and J lost 2, with 15 bases in between. CDR1 and CDR2 from the germline V gene are SGHDT and YYEEEE. This CDR3 has 17 residues. The CDR3 here is CASSSMGITTYNSPLHF. Written as DNA, the CDR3 is TGTGCCAGCAGCTCGATGGGGATAACCACCTATAATTCACCCCTCCACTTT. The variable domain in full, with the rest retrieved from reference TRBV5-6 and TRBJ1-6, is DAGVTQSPTHLIKTRGQQVTLRCSPKSGHDTVSWYQQALGQGPQFIFQYYEEEERQRGNFPDRFSGHQFPNYSSELNVNALLLGDSALYLCASSSMGITTYNSPLHFGNGTRLTVT.

This clonotype came up many times. The chain combines TRBV11-2 with TRBJ2-3; D perhaps matches TRBD2 (6 bases). Looked up from germline, CDR1 is SGHAT and CDR2 is FQNNGV. The length of the CDR3 is 15 residues. V was cut by 5 bases and J by 2 bases, with 14 bases left in between. CDR3 nucleotide sequence: TGTGCCAGCAGCGGGGTCGCGGGAAACACAGATACGCAGTATTTT. The encoded protein is CASSGVAGNTDTQYF.

The sample holds many counts of this clonotype. The chain joins TRBV3-1 to TRBJ1-4; D uncertain. The ends were cut back, 6 bases at V and 3 bases at J, with 8 bases in the middle. CDR3 length: 13 amino acids. Germline CDR1 is LGHDT and CDR2 is YNNKEL (reference sequence). The CDR3 sequence: CASRSRSNEKLFF. CDR3 bases: TGTGCCAGCAGATCACGTTCTAATGAAAAACTGTTTTTT.

This chain joins TRBV7-2 and TRBJ2-7, with 10 bases matching TRBD2. With 5 bases clipped from V and 1 base from J, the junction kept 8 bases outside the gene matches. The CDR3 runs to 16 residues. Germline V gives CDR1 SGHTA, CDR2 FQGNSA. The CDR3 coding sequence is TGTGCCAGCAGCCACCGAACTAGCGGGATTTCCTACGAGCAGTACTTC. It is translated as CASSHRTSGISYEQYF. Together with reference TRBV7-2 and TRBJ2-7, the CDR3 gives the full variable domain: GAGVSQSPSNKVTEKGKDVELRCDPISGHTALYWYRQSLGQGLEFLIYFQGNSAPDKSGLPSDRFSAERTGGSVSTLTIQRTQQEDSAVYLCASSHRTSGISYEQYFGPGTRLTVT.

This clonotype was detected many times. The chain links TRBV6-1 to TRBJ2-3, with TRBD1 matching 10 bases. The trim removed 2 bases at V and 3 bases at J, leaving 5 bases unmatched. The CDR3 has 16 amino acids. Per the germline V gene, CDR1 is MNHNS and CDR2 is SASEGT. CDR3 protein: CASSELGGQGTDTQYF. In nucleotides, the CDR3 is TGTGCCAGCAGTGAATTAGGGGGACAGGGGACAGATACGCAGTATTTT.

The genes are TRBV20-1 and TRBJ2-7; D might be TRBD2 (6 bases). CDR1 is DFQATT and CDR2 is SNEGSKA in the germline V gene (reference sequence). The CDR3 is 15 residues long. Trimming left V 0 bases short and J 4 bases short, with 16 bases between. CDR3 nucleotide sequence: TGCAGTGCTAGAGATATAAGGGGTGGAGGGTACGAGCAGTACTTC. Its protein product is CSARDIRGGGYEQYF.

This clonotype was observed many times. The chain has TRBV2 and TRBJ2-2; D is perhaps TRBD1 (5 bases). CDR1 is SNHLY, CDR2 FYNNEI, per germline. This CDR3 comprises 15 residues. V was trimmed by 3 bases and J by 2 bases, leaving 10 bases between them. The DNA of the CDR3 is TGTGCCAGCAGTGACAGGGAAACTAACACCGGGGAGCTGTTTTTT. Translation: CASSDRETNTGELFF.

The chain employs TRBV7-9 and TRBJ2-1; 13 bases map to TRBD2. In germline, CDR1 is SEHNR, CDR2 FQNEAQ (reference sequence). The CDR3 length is 16 residues. The trim removed 4 bases at V and 9 bases at J, leaving 9 bases unmatched. CDR3 bases: TGTGCCAGCAGCTCTGCCGGGACTAGCGGGATCTTTGAGCAGTTCTTC. The encoded protein is CASSSAGTSGIFEQFF.

The sample holds a few counts of this clonotype. The chain combines TRBV27 with TRBJ2-7; either TRBD1 or TRBD2 may supply D (5 bases each). V lost 2 bases to trimming and J lost 1 base, with 15 bases between them. Germline CDR1 is MNHEY and CDR2 is SMNVEV (reference sequence). The CDR3 sequence is 16 residues long. The DNA for the CDR3 is TGTGCCAGCAGTTTAGACCCGCCGGGGCCGTCCTACGAGCAGTACTTC. This encodes CASSLDPPGPSYEQYF.

This clonotype has a count of ten or more. The chain has TRBV13 and TRBJ2-7; unclear D gene. Per germline, CDR1 PRHDT and CDR2 FYEKMQ (reference sequence). With 2 bases removed from V and 6 bases from J, the gap between germline ends came to 14 bases. The CDR3 is 14 residues long. The CDR3 here is CASSLLQPEAEQYF. The CDR3 DNA reads as TGTGCCAGCAGCTTACTTCAACCCGAGGCCGAGCAGTACTTC.